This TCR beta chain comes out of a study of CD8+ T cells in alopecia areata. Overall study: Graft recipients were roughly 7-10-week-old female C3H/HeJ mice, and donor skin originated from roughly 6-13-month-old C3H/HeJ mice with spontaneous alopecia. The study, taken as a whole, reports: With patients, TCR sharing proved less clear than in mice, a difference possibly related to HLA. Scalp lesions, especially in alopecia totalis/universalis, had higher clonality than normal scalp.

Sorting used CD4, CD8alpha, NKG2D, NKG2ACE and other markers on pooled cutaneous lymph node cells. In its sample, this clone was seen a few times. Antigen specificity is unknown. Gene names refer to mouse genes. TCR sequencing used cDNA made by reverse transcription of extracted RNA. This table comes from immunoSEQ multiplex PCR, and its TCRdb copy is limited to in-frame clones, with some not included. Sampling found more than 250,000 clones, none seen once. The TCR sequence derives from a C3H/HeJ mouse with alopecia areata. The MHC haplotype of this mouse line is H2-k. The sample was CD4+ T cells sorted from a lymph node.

CDR3 sequence reads: CASNGVNQDTQYF. CDR3 DNA, as far as it was read: TGTGCCAGCAATGGGGTTAACCAAGAC. The chain couples TRBV13-3 to TRBJ2-5; TRBD2 might be the D (5 bases). The DNA ends 4 residues before the CDR3 does, and the rest of the CDR3 is filled in from the germline J gene. V shed 6 bases and J shed 0 bases, with 8 bases lying between them. Germline CDR1 is NNHDY and CDR2 is SYVADS. The CDR3 length is 13 residues.